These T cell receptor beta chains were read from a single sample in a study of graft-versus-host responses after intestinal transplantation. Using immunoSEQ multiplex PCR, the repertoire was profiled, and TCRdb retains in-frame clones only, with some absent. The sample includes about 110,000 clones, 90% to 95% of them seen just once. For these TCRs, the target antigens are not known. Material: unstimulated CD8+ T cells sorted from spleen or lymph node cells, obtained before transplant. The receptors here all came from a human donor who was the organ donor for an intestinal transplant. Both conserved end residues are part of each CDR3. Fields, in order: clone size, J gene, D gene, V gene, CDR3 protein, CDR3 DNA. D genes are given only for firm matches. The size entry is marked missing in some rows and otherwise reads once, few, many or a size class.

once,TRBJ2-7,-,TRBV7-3,CASSLGVSYEQYF,TGTGCCAGCAGCTTAGGGGTTTCCTACGAGCAGTACTTC
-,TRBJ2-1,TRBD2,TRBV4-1,CASSQALSPGLATYNEQFF,TGCGCCAGCAGCCAAGCCTTATCCCCGGGACTAGCGACATACAATGAGCAGTTCTTC
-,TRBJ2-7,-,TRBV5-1,CASSLVGSYEQYF,TGCGCCAGCAGCTTGGTTGGGTCCTACGAGCAGTACTTC
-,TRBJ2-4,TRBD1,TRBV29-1,CSVGSGTGPKNIQYF,TGCAGCGTTGGCTCCGGGACAGGGCCCAAAAACATTCAGTACTTC
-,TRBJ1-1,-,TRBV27,CASSLGYGTEAFF,TGTGCCAGCAGTTTAGGGTACGGTACTGAAGCTTTCTTT
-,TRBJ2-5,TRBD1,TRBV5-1,CASNRQGRETQYF,TGCGCCAGCAACAGACAGGGTCGGGAGACCCAGTACTTC
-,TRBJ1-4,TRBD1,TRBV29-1,CSAGGTGNSPTNEKLFF,TGCAGCGCCGGAGGGACAGGGAACTCCCCAACTAATGAAAAACTGTTTTTT
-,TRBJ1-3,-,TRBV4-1,CASSQVARGNTIYF,TGCGCCAGCAGCCAAGTCGCCAGGGGCAACACCATATATTTT
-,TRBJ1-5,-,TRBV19,CASSIPDHPKLYQPQHF,TGTGCCAGTAGTATACCCGACCACCCCAAGCTCTATCAGCCCCAGCATTTT
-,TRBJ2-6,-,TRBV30,CAWSVVRAAGANVLTF,TGTGCCTGGAGTGTAGTGAGGGCAGCTGGGGCCAACGTCCTGACTTTC
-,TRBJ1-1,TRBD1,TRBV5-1,CASSDREDTEAFF,TGCGCCAGCAGCGACAGGGAGGACACTGAAGCTTTCTTT
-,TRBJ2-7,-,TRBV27,CASSSRGPIGSLQGQYF,TGTGCCAGCAGTTCCCGGGGCCCAATTGGCTCCCTGCAGGGGCAGTACTTC
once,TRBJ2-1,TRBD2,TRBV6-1,CASSEAPTSGGYNEQFF,TGTGCCAGCAGTGAAGCCCCGACTAGCGGGGGATACAATGAGCAGTTCTTC
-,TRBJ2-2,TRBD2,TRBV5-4,CASSLALAGNTGELFF,TGTGCCAGCAGCTTGGCTCTAGCGGGGAACACCGGGGAGCTGTTTTTT
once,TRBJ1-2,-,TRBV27,CASSRLANYGYTF,TGTGCCAGCAGCCGCTTGGCTAACTATGGCTACACCTTC
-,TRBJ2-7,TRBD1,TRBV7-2,CASSAYRDRSYEQYF,TGTGCCAGCAGCGCTTACCGGGACAGATCCTACGAGCAGTACTTC
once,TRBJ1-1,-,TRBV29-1,CSVETPNTEAFF,TGCAGCGTTGAAACGCCCAACACTGAAGCTTTCTTT
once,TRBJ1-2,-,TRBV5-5,CASSLVGVGDPYTF,TGTGCCAGCAGCTTGGTTGGAGTCGGGGATCCCTACACCTTC
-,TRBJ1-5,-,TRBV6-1,CASSEFSGDSNQPQHF,TGTGCCAGCAGTGAATTTTCGGGGGATAGCAATCAGCCCCAGCATTTT
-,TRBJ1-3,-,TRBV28,CASSLSGGNGNTIYF,TGTGCCAGCAGTTTATCTGGGGGCAACGGAAACACCATATATTTT
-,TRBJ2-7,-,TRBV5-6,CASSLGFRLSSYEQYF,TGTGCCAGCAGCTTGGGCTTTAGACTCTCCTCCTACGAGCAGTACTTC
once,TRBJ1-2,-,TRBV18,CASSPRESRRRGYTF,TGTGCCAGCTCCCCCCGGGAGAGCAGGCGGCGCGGCTACACCTTC
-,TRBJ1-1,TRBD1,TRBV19,CASGTANTEAFF,TGTGCCAGTGGGACAGCGAACACTGAAGCTTTCTTT
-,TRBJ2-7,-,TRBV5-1,CASSLVTGTYEQYF,TGCGCCAGCAGCTTGGTTACAGGTACCTACGAGCAGTACTTC
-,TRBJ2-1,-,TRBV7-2,CASSLTLWEQFF,TGTGCCAGCAGCTTAACTTTATGGGAGCAGTTCTTC
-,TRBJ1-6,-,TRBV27,CASSSLTTPGTINNSPLHF,TGTGCCAGCAGTTCACTCACAACACCCGGGACAATTAATAATTCACCCCTCCACTTT
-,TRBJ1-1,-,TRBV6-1,CASKDDTEAFF,TGTGCCAGCAAGGACGACACTGAAGCTTTCTTT
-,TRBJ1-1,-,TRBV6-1,CASTRTNTEAFF,TGTGCCAGCACAAGGACAAACACCGAAGCTTTCTTT
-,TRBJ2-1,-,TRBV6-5,CASSYRDSYNEQFF,TGTGCCAGCAGTTACAGAGACTCCTACAATGAGCAGTTCTTC